Sequencing of this T cell receptor (beta chain) was carried out in a study of shared clonotypes between healthy human individuals. Overall study results and limits: All-four-donor shared clonotypes had higher generation probabilities than non-shared clonotypes did. With several donors compared, 4.5% to 6.5% of naive CD4 clonotypes were shared. Sampling covered blood only; tissue repertoires likely differ.

Naive CD8 cells comprised CD45RO-negative, CCR7-positively selected cells, excluding terminally differentiated effector memory CD45RA+ cells. All the donors were Caucasian adults who lived in Nashville, Tennessee. In regard to this clone: Antigen specificity is unknown.

Per the germline V gene, CDR1 is LNHNV and CDR2 is YYDKDF (reference sequence). The V gene lost 0 bases and the J gene lost 7 bases, with 9 bases spanning the gap. The CDR3 spans 14 residues. Some clones are missing from TCRdb's copy, which holds only in-frame ones; the method was immunoSEQ multiplex PCR. The profile shows about 680,000 clones, approximately 90% of them singletons. The chain uses TRBV15 and TRBJ1-4; D ambiguous. The sequence was obtained from a man aged 25 to 45 in good health. The specimen sequenced was naive CD8+ T cells sorted from blood. The CDR3 DNA follows: TGTGCCACCAGCAGAGATTGGCGAGGTGAAAAACTGTTTTTT. Its translation is CATSRDWRGEKLFF. Combining the CDR3 with reference TRBV15 and TRBJ1-4 gives the whole variable domain DAMVIQNPRYQVTQFGKPVTLSCSQTLNHNVMYWYQQKSSQAPKLLFHYYDKDFNNEADTPDNFQSRRPNTSFCFLDIRSPGLGDTAMYLCATSRDWRGEKLFFGSGTQLSVL.